This TCR beta chain was identified in a study of blood T cell repertoires in COVID-19 (dated by TCRdb to 2018 to 2020). Regarding the research as a whole: Samples covering the acute and convalescent phases of COVID-19 were provided by collaborators in the United States, Italy and Spain. The sample metadata nearly always contained a de-identified subject ID, COVID-19 status, age in years and sex. The material from the prospective study consisted of cDNA or gDNA derived from T cells, B-cell-depleted T cells, or PBMCs. The samples were drawn from the first 160 participants of the ongoing ImmuneRACE study and from 1,200 or so subjects provided by 6 global collaborators. Where available, HLA class I and class II types were obtained from metadata supplied by the sample provider rather than from assay-based typing. Subjects who had been exposed to COVID-19, were actively infected with it, or had recovered from it provided the deeply sampled blood TCRbeta repertoires that made up the dataset. The repertoires were released in a freely available public database meant as a resource for research on the immune response to SARS-CoV-2.

Germline trimming amounts to 1 base on V and 2 bases on J, with 1 as the count of junction bases outside the gene matches. The germline V gene specifies SGHVS as CDR1 and FQNEAQ as CDR2. The CDR3 contains 14 residues, cysteine and valine counted. Only the CDR3 part of the read is kept: 42 bases, read in frame from the first base. What the authors observed across the whole study: Clinical and demographic metadata were provided uncurated, with the amount varying by source and participant.

TCRbeta CDR3 regions were amplified from genomic DNA by means of the immunoSEQ Assay, a bias-controlled multiplex PCR. Per the authors' processing: Nucleated cell counts per sample were estimated from amplification of reference gene primers within the assay. To quantify the absolute abundance of each unique TCRbeta CDR3 rearrangement, sequence reads were collapsed and filtered. For each sample, productive Simpson clonality was calculated by taking the square root of Simpson's diversity index across productive rearrangements. The table comes from immuneACCESS by way of TCRdb, which keeps in-frame sequences with V and J called. Part of the clones is missing from these tables; in studies checked, under half for an unresolved V gene and the rest for unknown reasons. V and J calls and clone size are those listed in that table; D and trimming were worked out from the DNA. A total of some 200,000 clones appear in this sample, about 88% of them only once. Of the sample, 7% is held by the ten largest clones.

A note on this clone: Its target antigen remains unknown. No base quality values were provided; no much bigger clone lies one nucleotide off.

The collaborating institutions used their own protocols to collect whole blood in K2EDTA tubes. For TCRbeta analysis, collaborator samples were shipped as frozen whole blood, as isolated PBMCs, or as DNA extracted from either sample type. The sequence derives from a woman of 80 years or more in a cohort sampled during active or convalescent COVID-19. The chain is made from TRBV7-8 and TRBJ2-7; 8 nucleotides in the junction match TRBD1. The specimen was peripheral blood. The CDR3 region: CASSLEGQAYEQYV. Here is the DNA: TGTGCCAGCAGCTTAGAGGGACAGGCCTACGAGCAGTACGTC.